The rows below give T cell receptor beta chains drawn from one sample of a study of T cell responses to AZD1222 COVID-19 vaccine. TCRdb's table, derived via immunoSEQ multiplex PCR, lists solely in-frame clones and lacks some. Of about 180,000 clones listed, roughly 92% are singletons. The sample consisted of peripheral blood, taken 28 days after the second AZD1222 dose. The receptors here all came from an adult who received the AZD1222 COVID-19 vaccine. Both conserved end residues are part of each CDR3. Each record gives: J gene, clone size, V gene, D gene, CDR3 DNA, CDR3 protein. D genes are given only for firm matches. Size is stated for part of the rows, as once, few or many counts, or as a class when the clone is expanded.

J gene: TRBJ1-2; clone size: -; V gene: TRBV7-9; D gene: -; CDR3 DNA: TGTGCCAGCAGCCGACCGGGACACTTCGCCAATGGCTACACCTTC; CDR3 protein: CASSRPGHFANGYTF
J gene: TRBJ1-2; clone size: -; V gene: TRBV6-6; D gene: -; CDR3 DNA: TGTGCCAGCAGTTATAGTTCAGGGGCTAACTATGGCTACACCTTC; CDR3 protein: CASSYSSGANYGYTF
J gene: TRBJ2-1; clone size: -; V gene: TRBV6-6; D gene: TRBD2; CDR3 DNA: TGTGCCAGCAGTCCGAGGGCCATGCCCCGGGCTAGCGGCCACAATGAGCAGTTCTTC; CDR3 protein: CASSPRAMPRASGHNEQFF
J gene: TRBJ2-3; clone size: -; V gene: TRBV7-9; D gene: TRBD1; CDR3 DNA: TGTGCCAGCAGCTCGGACAGGGCGAAAGATACGCAGTATTTT; CDR3 protein: CASSSDRAKDTQYF
J gene: TRBJ2-1; clone size: -; V gene: TRBV10-1; D gene: TRBD1; CDR3 DNA: TGCGCCAGCAGTGAGTCCCTAGGGACAGGGGTCCCCCATGAGCAGTTCTTC; CDR3 protein: CASSESLGTGVPHEQFF
J gene: TRBJ2-3; clone size: -; V gene: TRBV28; D gene: TRBD1; CDR3 DNA: TGTGCCAGCAGTCTCGGACAGGGCTACCTATCGGGATATACGCAGTATTTT; CDR3 protein: CASSLGQGYLSGYTQYF
J gene: TRBJ2-3; clone size: -; V gene: TRBV11-3; D gene: -; CDR3 DNA: TGTGCCAGCAGCTTAGCTCCTAGCACAGATACGCAGTATTTT; CDR3 protein: CASSLAPSTDTQYF
J gene: TRBJ1-6; clone size: -; V gene: TRBV7-6; D gene: -; CDR3 DNA: TGTGCCAGCAGCCCTATCGGACAGAGAAATTCACCCCTCCACTTT; CDR3 protein: CASSPIGQRNSPLHF
J gene: TRBJ2-2; clone size: -; V gene: TRBV5-1; D gene: -; CDR3 DNA: TGCGCCAGCAGCTTGGCGGACACCGGGGAGCTGTTTTTT; CDR3 protein: CASSLADTGELFF
J gene: TRBJ2-7; clone size: few; V gene: TRBV18; D gene: -; CDR3 DNA: TGTGCCAGCTCACCACAGGTTTTGCCCGAGCAGTACTTC; CDR3 protein: CASSPQVLPEQYF
J gene: TRBJ1-6; clone size: -; V gene: TRBV18; D gene: -; CDR3 DNA: TGTGCCAGCTCACCAGGCGTCACTGCGAATTCACCCCTCCACTTT; CDR3 protein: CASSPGVTANSPLHF
J gene: TRBJ1-4; clone size: -; V gene: TRBV5-6; D gene: TRBD1; CDR3 DNA: TGTGCCAGCAGCTTGGCGGCAGGGGGGTCTCGTGAAAAACTGTTTTTT; CDR3 protein: CASSLAAGGSREKLFF
J gene: TRBJ1-3; clone size: -; V gene: TRBV11-3; D gene: TRBD1; CDR3 DNA: TGTGCCAGCAGCACAGGGGCGCGGTCTGGAAACACCATATATTTT; CDR3 protein: CASSTGARSGNTIYF
J gene: TRBJ2-7; clone size: -; V gene: TRBV18; D gene: -; CDR3 DNA: TGTGCCAGCTCACCACCTAGAGGGATCGAGCAGTACTTC; CDR3 protein: CASSPPRGIEQYF
J gene: TRBJ1-5; clone size: -; V gene: TRBV6-2/TRBV6-3; D gene: -; CDR3 DNA: TGTGCCAGCAGTACCGCGGGGGGTCATCAGCCCCAGCATTTT; CDR3 protein: CASSTAGGHQPQHF
J gene: TRBJ2-1; clone size: once; V gene: TRBV6-5; D gene: -; CDR3 DNA: TGTGCCAGCAGTTACTCCGCGGAGCAGTTCTTC; CDR3 protein: CASSYSAEQFF
J gene: TRBJ1-1; clone size: -; V gene: TRBV11-1; D gene: -; CDR3 DNA: TGTGCCAGCGCAGGAGGAGTCGGCACTGAAGCTTTCTTT; CDR3 protein: CASAGGVGTEAFF
J gene: TRBJ1-1; clone size: -; V gene: TRBV3-1/TRBV3-2; D gene: -; CDR3 DNA: TGTGCCAGCAGCCAAGATAAAGGATTCACTGAAGCTTTCTTT; CDR3 protein: CASSQDKGFTEAFF
J gene: TRBJ2-1; clone size: once; V gene: TRBV2; D gene: -; CDR3 DNA: TGTGCCAGCAAGGCGGCTAGGCTGGACAATGAGCAGTTCTTC; CDR3 protein: CASKAARLDNEQFF
J gene: TRBJ2-1; clone size: -; V gene: TRBV27; D gene: -; CDR3 DNA: TGTGCCAGCAGCACCTCCGGACCGAGCTCCTACAATGAGCAGTTCTTC; CDR3 protein: CASSTSGPSSYNEQFF
J gene: TRBJ2-1; clone size: large; V gene: TRBV5-6; D gene: -; CDR3 DNA: TGTGCCAGCAGCCCTGTCGGCAATGAGCAGTTCTTC; CDR3 protein: CASSPVGNEQFF
J gene: TRBJ2-1; clone size: -; V gene: TRBV5-1; D gene: -; CDR3 DNA: TGCGCCAGCAGCTTGCGTAGCGCGAGCTCCTACAATGAGCAGTTCTTC; CDR3 protein: CASSLRSASSYNEQFF
J gene: TRBJ2-1; clone size: once; V gene: TRBV2; D gene: -; CDR3 DNA: TGTGCCAGCAGTGTAGGGGGGCCCTACAATGAGCAGTTCTTC; CDR3 protein: CASSVGGPYNEQFF
J gene: TRBJ2-4; clone size: -; V gene: TRBV11-2; D gene: TRBD1; CDR3 DNA: TGTGCCAGCAGCTTAGTAGGGGGCTCGGACATTCAGTACTTC; CDR3 protein: CASSLVGGSDIQYF
J gene: TRBJ2-7; clone size: few; V gene: TRBV27; D gene: -; CDR3 DNA: TGTGCCAGCAGTTTCACCGGGACTGCAATCGAGCAGTACTTC; CDR3 protein: CASSFTGTAIEQYF
J gene: TRBJ2-2; clone size: -; V gene: TRBV28; D gene: -; CDR3 DNA: TGTGCCAGCAGTTTAGCCGGGGAGCTGTTTTTT; CDR3 protein: CASSLAGELFF
J gene: TRBJ2-5; clone size: -; V gene: TRBV27; D gene: TRBD2; CDR3 DNA: TGTGCCAGCAGCCGCTGGGGCGCTGCAGGACGGGGGGGCCAAGAGACCCAGTACTTC; CDR3 protein: CASSRWGAAGRGGQETQYF
J gene: TRBJ1-5; clone size: -; V gene: TRBV5-1; D gene: -; CDR3 DNA: TGCGCCAGCAGCTTGGAGCAGGACATCCTTAGCAATCAGCCCCAGCATTTT; CDR3 protein: CASSLEQDILSNQPQHF
J gene: TRBJ2-7; clone size: -; V gene: TRBV9; D gene: -; CDR3 DNA: TGTGCCAGCAGCCCCCGGGACGGAGGATACGAGCAGTACTTC; CDR3 protein: CASSPRDGGYEQYF
J gene: TRBJ1-1; clone size: -; V gene: TRBV7-2; D gene: -; CDR3 DNA: TGTGCCAGCAGCTTATACGGGGGGCAGAACACTGAAGCTTTCTTT; CDR3 protein: CASSLYGGQNTEAFF
J gene: TRBJ2-2; clone size: -; V gene: TRBV3-1/TRBV3-2; D gene: TRBD2; CDR3 DNA: TGTGCCAGCAGCCATGGACTAGTTAGGTCCAGGGCCGGGGAGCTGTTTTTT; CDR3 protein: CASSHGLVRSRAGELFF
J gene: TRBJ2-5; clone size: -; V gene: TRBV23-1; D gene: -; CDR3 DNA: TGCGCCAGCAGTCAATCGAGAGCCGGAGAGGAGACCCAGTACTTC; CDR3 protein: CASSQSRAGEETQYF
J gene: TRBJ1-4; clone size: -; V gene: TRBV6-5; D gene: -; CDR3 DNA: TGTGCCAGCACTTCAGGGTCAACTAATGAAAAACTGTTTTTT; CDR3 protein: CASTSGSTNEKLFF
J gene: TRBJ1-1; clone size: -; V gene: TRBV27; D gene: TRBD1; CDR3 DNA: TGTGCCAGCAGTTCAACGGACAGGGGCACGGCTTTCTTT; CDR3 protein: CASSSTDRGTAFF
J gene: TRBJ2-7; clone size: -; V gene: TRBV11-3; D gene: TRBD1; CDR3 DNA: TGTGCCAGCAGCTTAGCTGGGGGACAGGGCCCCTACGAGCAGTACTTC; CDR3 protein: CASSLAGGQGPYEQYF
J gene: TRBJ1-5; clone size: -; V gene: TRBV2; D gene: -; CDR3 DNA: TGTGCCAGCAGTGAATCCCTCAGGGTGATGAATCAGCCCCAGCATTTT; CDR3 protein: CASSESLRVMNQPQHF
J gene: TRBJ2-2; clone size: -; V gene: TRBV7-9; D gene: TRBD1; CDR3 DNA: TGTGCCGCAGCGTGGTTGTTGCGGGACAGGGGCCCCGGGGAGCTGTTTTTT; CDR3 protein: CAAAWLLRDRGPGELFF
J gene: TRBJ2-7; clone size: -; V gene: TRBV6-1; D gene: -; CDR3 DNA: TGTGCCAGCAGTGATGGTCCGGGGAGAAGCCACGAGCAGTACTTC; CDR3 protein: CASSDGPGRSHEQYF
J gene: TRBJ1-1; clone size: -; V gene: TRBV5-1; D gene: -; CDR3 DNA: TGCGCCAGCAGCCCCGGGTGGGGTCTGGACACTGAAGCTTTCTTT; CDR3 protein: CASSPGWGLDTEAFF
J gene: TRBJ1-1; clone size: -; V gene: TRBV11-2; D gene: -; CDR3 DNA: TGTGCCAGCAGCTTAGACAGGGGTGGCACTGAAGCTTTCTTT; CDR3 protein: CASSLDRGGTEAFF
J gene: TRBJ1-6; clone size: -; V gene: TRBV19; D gene: -; CDR3 DNA: TGTGCCAGTACCCCGAGGTCGGTCAGTAAAGGTTCACCCCTCCACTTT; CDR3 protein: CASTPRSVSKGSPLHF
J gene: TRBJ1-4; clone size: -; V gene: TRBV28; D gene: -; CDR3 DNA: TGTGCCAGCAGTACGACGGGTAGGGGGGCTAATGAAAAACTGTTTTTT; CDR3 protein: CASSTTGRGANEKLFF
J gene: TRBJ2-2; clone size: -; V gene: TRBV29-1; D gene: -; CDR3 DNA: TGCAGCGTTGGTAGGGTTTCCGGGGAGCTGTTTTTT; CDR3 protein: CSVGRVSGELFF
J gene: TRBJ1-2; clone size: -; V gene: TRBV6-5; D gene: -; CDR3 DNA: TGTGCCAGCAGTTACTCAATAGGGGGTTCTTATGGCTACACCTTC; CDR3 protein: CASSYSIGGSYGYTF
J gene: TRBJ1-1; clone size: -; V gene: TRBV7-6; D gene: -; CDR3 DNA: TGTGCCAGCAGCGTTAATCCCGGCACTGAAGCTTTCTTT; CDR3 protein: CASSVNPGTEAFF
J gene: TRBJ1-1; clone size: -; V gene: TRBV19; D gene: -; CDR3 DNA: TGTGCCAGTAGTGCCCAGCACTGGGTGGGGACTGAAGCTTTCTTT; CDR3 protein: CASSAQHWVGTEAFF
J gene: TRBJ1-2; clone size: -; V gene: TRBV19; D gene: TRBD1; CDR3 DNA: TGTGCCAGTCGCACGGGACAGGGGAACTATGGCTACACCTTC; CDR3 protein: CASRTGQGNYGYTF
J gene: TRBJ2-7; clone size: -; V gene: TRBV7-9; D gene: -; CDR3 DNA: TGTGCCAGCAGCTCGAGGGGGTACGAGCAGTACTTC; CDR3 protein: CASSSRGYEQYF
J gene: TRBJ1-2; clone size: -; V gene: TRBV18; D gene: -; CDR3 DNA: TGTGCCAGCTCACCAAAGGTGGGGCTCTATGGCTACACCTTC; CDR3 protein: CASSPKVGLYGYTF
J gene: TRBJ1-5; clone size: -; V gene: TRBV6-4; D gene: TRBD1; CDR3 DNA: TGTGCCAGCAGTCCGGACAGGGGCAACAATCAGCCCCAGCATTTT; CDR3 protein: CASSPDRGNNQPQHF